The 10 T cell receptor beta chains reported below all come from one sample, sequenced in a study of blood T cell repertoires in COVID-19. Clones were sequenced by immunoSEQ multiplex PCR, and TCRdb holds only the in-frame ones, with some missing. The data contain hundreds of thousands of clones, roughly 85% of them seen just once; the ten biggest clones take up more than 3%. Sequencing was done on a sample of peripheral blood. Every receptor here comes from a woman between 18 and 30 years old with acute or convalescent COVID-19.

The chain links TRBV3-1 (or the pseudogene TRBV3-2) to TRBJ1-5; D ambiguous. Per the germline V gene, CDR1 is LGHDT and CDR2 is YNNKEL (reference sequence). V was pared by 2 bases and J by 1 base, with 12 bases between. The length of the CDR3 is 16 residues. DNA for the CDR3: TGTGCCAGCAGCCAAAAGTCAGGCTTCAGCAATCAGCCCCAGCATTTT. It encodes CASSQKSGFSNQPQHF.

The chain combines TRBV3-1 (or the pseudogene TRBV3-2) with TRBJ2-7; no clear D gene. The CDR3 extends over 14 amino acids. Germline V lookup: CDR1 LGHDT, CDR2 YNNKEL (reference sequence). V was trimmed by 6 bases and J by 2 bases, leaving 14 bases between them. CDR3 amino acids: CASSTKRNTYEQYF. As DNA, the CDR3 is TGTGCCAGCAGTACGAAGAGGAATACCTACGAGCAGTACTTC.

This chain connects TRBV6-6 to TRBJ1-1, with D perhaps TRBD1 (5 bases). V was pared by 4 bases and J by 10 bases, with 19 bases between. The germline V gene has CDR1 MNHNY and CDR2 SVGAGI (reference sequence). This CDR3 has 14 amino acids. The CDR3 DNA follows: TGTGCCAGCAGTTCTGGTCTCCAGGGCGCGCGAGCTTTCTTT. Residues: CASSSGLQGARAFF.

This sequence joins TRBV6-6 and TRBJ1-1; 8 bases are shared with TRBD1. Germline lookup yields CDR1 MNHNY and CDR2 SVGAGI (reference sequence). V lost 2 bases to trimming and J lost 0 bases; unmatched junction nucleotides: 5. The CDR3 extends over 16 amino acids. The DNA of the CDR3 is TGTGCCAGCAGTTACCCCGGGACAGGAGTGAACACTGAAGCTTTCTTT. Its protein product is CASSYPGTGVNTEAFF.

V is TRBV6-5 and J is TRBJ2-2; possible D gene TRBD1, 5 bases. V gave up 4 bases and J gave up 5 bases, with 11 bases separating them. The germline CDR1 and CDR2 sequences are MNHEY and SVGAGI. The CDR3 is 14 amino acids. This CDR3 is CASSFTRQTGELFF. The CDR3 region has the DNA TGTGCCAGCAGTTTCACTCGACAGACCGGGGAGCTGTTTTTT.

The J gene is TRBJ1-1, the V gene TRBV19, with TRBD1 identical over 8 bases. In germline, CDR1 is LNHDA, CDR2 SQIVND (reference sequence). Trimming at V came to 5 bases and at J to 6 bases, leaving 8 bases not matched to a gene. This CDR3 has 14 residues. The CDR3 region is CASSVDRGAAEAFF. The CDR3 DNA reads as TGTGCCAGTAGTGTCGACAGGGGCGCCGCTGAAGCTTTCTTT.

This chain uses TRBV24-1 with TRBJ2-1; 7 nucleotides agree with TRBD1. CDR1 is KGHDR and CDR2 is SFDVKD in the germline V gene. The CDR3 has 17 residues. Germline trimming cut 4 bases from V and 4 bases from J; bases unmatched to any gene: 12. The CDR3 coding sequence is TGTGCCACCAGTGACTCCCTTACAGGGGTTCAATACAATGAGCAGTTCTTC. Translated: CATSDSLTGVQYNEQFF.

V gene TRBV20-1 combines with J gene TRBJ2-7; D is unclear. This CDR3 spans 11 amino acids. CDR1 is DFQATT and CDR2 is SNEGSKA in the germline V gene (reference sequence). The ends were cut back, 6 bases at V and 0 bases at J, with 6 bases in the middle. The CDR3 spells CSAVSSYEQYF. The CDR3 DNA reads as TGCAGTGCCGTGAGCTCCTACGAGCAGTACTTC.

The chain carries TRBV12-3 or TRBV12-4 and TRBJ1-2; 8 bases map to TRBD1. The CDR3 runs 13 residues. V was clipped by 6 bases and J by 1 base; unmatched bases: 1. The CDR3 DNA reads TGTGCCAGCAGGACAGGGGTTAACTATGGCTACACCTTC. This translates into CASRTGVNYGYTF.

The chain uses TRBV6-6 and TRBJ1-4; D is undetermined. There are 10 residues in the CDR3. Trimming took 8 bases from V and 7 from J, leaving 5 bases between them. The V gene's germline CDR1 is MNHNY and CDR2 SVGAGI (reference sequence). CDR3 DNA: TGTGCCAGCTGGGCTGAAAAACTGTTTTTT. Residues: CASWAEKLFF.